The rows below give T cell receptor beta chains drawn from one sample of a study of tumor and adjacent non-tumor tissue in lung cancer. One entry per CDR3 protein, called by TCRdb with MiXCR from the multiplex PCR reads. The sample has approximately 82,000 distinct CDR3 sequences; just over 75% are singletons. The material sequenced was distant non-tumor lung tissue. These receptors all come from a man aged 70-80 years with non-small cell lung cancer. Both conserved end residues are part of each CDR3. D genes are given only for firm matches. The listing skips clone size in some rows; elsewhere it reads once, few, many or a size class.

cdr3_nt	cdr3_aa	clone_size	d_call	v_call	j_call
TGTACCAGCAGTGCTACAGGGATGGGTGCTTATGGCTACATTTTC	CTSSATGMGAYGYIF	-	-	TRBV6-5	TRBJ1-2
TGCAGTGCTAGAATGCCCGACCCCGGGACTCGAAATCAGCCCCAGCTTTTT	CSARMPDPGTRNQPQLF	-	-	TRBV20-1	TRBJ1-5
TGCAGCGTGGCCGACAGGTTCCAAGAGCAACAGTATTTT	CSVADRFQEQQYF	-	-	TRBV29-1	TRBJ2-3
TGTGCCAGCAGTTACGGGGCTAGTAAAGATACGCAGTATTTT	CASSYGASKDTQYF	-	-	TRBV6-2/TRBV6-3	TRBJ2-3
TGCGCCAGCAGTGGAAACGGGGGGTCGGTCACCGGGGAGCTATCTTTT	CASSGNGGSVTGELSF	-	TRBD2	TRBV10-1	TRBJ2-2
TGTGCCATCAGATGGATTAAGGGGGGTTTAAGCAATGAGCAGTTCTTC	CAIRWIKGGLSNEQFF	-	-	TRBV6-2/TRBV6-3	TRBJ2-1
TGTGCCAGCAGCTTAGAACCTCTGGTGCAGACTTCCTACAATGAGCAGTTCTTC	CASSLEPLVQTSYNEQFF	-	-	TRBV11-2	TRBJ2-1
TGTGCTGGCAGCTTATACAGATATGGCTATACCTTC	CAGSLYRYGYTF	few	-	TRBV11-1	TRBJ1-2
TGTGCCAGCACCCCACAGGGATTCTCAGATACGCAGTATTTT	CASTPQGFSDTQYF	-	-	TRBV11-2	TRBJ2-3
TGTGCCAGCAGCTTAGCCAGGGATCGAGATACGCAGTATTTT	CASSLARDRDTQYF	few	-	TRBV11-2	TRBJ2-3
TGTGCCAGCAGCTTGGTTGGCCCGGAGGCTTTCTTT	CASSLVGPEAFF	-	-	TRBV11-1	TRBJ1-1
TGTGTCAGCATCATAAGACAGGTGGCCACCGGGGAGCTGTGTTTT	CVSIIRQVATGELCF	-	-	TRBV11-2	TRBJ2-2
TGTGCCAGCACTTATTCCCCGCGGGATGAAAAACTGTTTTTT	CASTYSPRDEKLFF	-	-	TRBV6-5	TRBJ1-4
TGTGCCAGCAGTTCGGACAAACTGCCCTCCTACGAGCAGTACTTC	CASSSDKLPSYEQYF	many	-	TRBV28	TRBJ2-7
TGCAGCGTCGGTCTAGTGGACGAGCAGTACTTC	CSVGLVDEQYF	-	-	TRBV29-1	TRBJ2-7
TGCGCCAGCAGCTCGGGACCAGCGGGCCGACAAGAGACCCAGTACTTC	CASSSGPAGRQETQYF	-	-	TRBV5-1	TRBJ2-5
TGTGCCAGCAGAATCATGACGGTAAACACTGAAGCTTTCTTT	CASRIMTVNTEAFF	-	-	TRBV28	TRBJ1-1
TGTGCCAACAGCTTTGGGGGACTAGCAATTCGGGAGCAATACTTC	CANSFGGLAIREQYF	-	TRBD2	TRBV5-8	TRBJ2-7
TGTGCCAGAAGCTTGGCCACTTCCTACGAGCAGTACTTC	CARSLATSYEQYF	-	-	TRBV5-5	TRBJ2-7
TGTGCCAACAGTTTCCCGGGACTCAACTACGAGCACTACTTC	CANSFPGLNYEHYF	-	-	TRBV6-6	TRBJ2-7
TGTGCCAGCAGTCCGGGACAGAATCAGGGGACGCAGTATTTT	CASSPGQNQGTQYF	many	TRBD1	TRBV6-6	TRBJ2-3
TGTGCCAGCGTGGAGAGTTTCTACAATGAGCAGTTCTTC	CASVESFYNEQFF	-	-	TRBV6-2/TRBV6-3	TRBJ2-1
TGTGCCAGCAACCCGACAGGGTCCTCTGGAAACACCATATATTTT	CASNPTGSSGNTIYF	few	TRBD1	TRBV28	TRBJ1-3
TGTACCAGCAGCTCCCCCGGTCCAGGACAGGGGTCCATTGGAGAGCTGTTTTTT	CTSSSPGPGQGSIGELFF	-	TRBD1	TRBV11-3	TRBJ2-2
TGTGCCAGCAGTTACGTAGCGGGAGTAAGTGAGCAGTTCTTC	CASSYVAGVSEQFF	many	TRBD2	TRBV6-5	TRBJ2-1
TGTGGCAGCAGTGAAGCGATCCGGGGGGGGCTATCCGGGCAGTACTTC	CGSSEAIRGGLSGQYF	-	TRBD2	TRBV2	TRBJ2-7
TGCGCCAGCGGAGTAAGAGGGGGAGAGAATGTAGCTTTCTTT	CASGVRGGENVAFF	-	-	TRBV5-1	TRBJ1-1
TGCGCCAGCAGCTTATCTCCAACTAACTATGGCTACACCTTC	CASSLSPTNYGYTF	many	-	TRBV5-1	TRBJ1-2
TGCGTCAGCAACCCCCCGAGGACAGGGCCTTTCTCCTACGAGCAGTACTTC	CVSNPPRTGPFSYEQYF	-	TRBD1	TRBV5-1	TRBJ2-7
TGCAGTGCTAGTCAGCTTAGCGGAGCTAGCACAGATACGCAGTATTTT	CSASQLSGASTDTQYF	-	-	TRBV20-1	TRBJ2-3
TGTGCCAGCAGACCACGGACTAGCGGGAGACTCTACGAGCAGTACTTC	CASRPRTSGRLYEQYF	many	TRBD2	TRBV6-5	TRBJ2-7
TGTGCCAGCATAATCGCGGGGGGGTCGGAGCCCTACGAGCAGTACTTC	CASIIAGGSEPYEQYF	few	TRBD2	TRBV6-1	TRBJ2-7
TGTGCCAGTAGCCGCCTACTAGCGAGAAACACCGGGGAGCCGTTTTTT	CASSRLLARNTGEPFF	-	TRBD2	TRBV11-3	TRBJ2-2
TGTGCCAGCAGCTTAATGTTGTCAGATACGCAGTATTTT	CASSLMLSDTQYF	-	-	TRBV7-3	TRBJ2-3
TGCAACGTTGTTAGGGGGACGACAGAAGCTTTCTTT	CNVVRGTTEAFF	-	-	TRBV29-1	TRBJ1-1
TGTACCAGCAGTAACATACTAGGGACAGAACACAATGAGCAGGTCTTC	CTSSNILGTEHNEQVF	-	TRBD1	TRBV11-3	TRBJ2-1
TGTACCAGCAGCCAATGGACTAGCGGGAGGGCGGACACCGGGGAGTTGTTTTTT	CTSSQWTSGRADTGELFF	-	TRBD2	TRBV4-2	TRBJ2-2
TGTGCCAGCAGCCACAACGGAGAGGGCGGTGATTATTGCTACACCTTC	CASSHNGEGGDYCYTF	-	-	TRBV5-6	TRBJ1-2
TGTGCCAGCAGCTTGGATCTCCCGGGACTTAGCACAGATACGCAGTATTTT	CASSLDLPGLSTDTQYF	many	-	TRBV5-4	TRBJ2-3
TGTGTCAGTCAGAAAACCACAGGGCTTAGGGAGTTGTTTTTT	CVSQKTTGLRELFF	-	-	TRBV19	TRBJ2-2
TGTGCCAGCAGCCGGACAGGGGAGGACTATGAGCAGTACTTC	CASSRTGEDYEQYF	-	TRBD1	TRBV6-5	TRBJ2-7
TGCGCCAGCAATATTCAAGAGACCCAGTACTTC	CASNIQETQYF	once	-	TRBV5-1	TRBJ2-5
TGTGCCAGCAGTTCAGACGAAGGTTACATCTTC	CASSSDEGYIF	-	-	TRBV12-3/TRBV12-4	TRBJ1-2
TGCAGCGTCGAGACCTTGCAGACAGCGAACCCTGAAGCTTTCTTT	CSVETLQTANPEAFF	-	-	TRBV29-1	TRBJ1-1
TGCGCCAGCAGCCGCGGTACCGGCAGGGCGAGCGAGCAGCATTTC	CASSRGTGRASEQHF	-	-	TRBV4-1	TRBJ2-7
TGTGCCAGCACCCCAAGGGTGCTGAATACTGAAGCTTTCTTT	CASTPRVLNTEAFF	-	-	TRBV11-3	TRBJ1-1
TGTGCCAGCAGTATCGACAGGGGCCCCTATGGCTATACCTTC	CASSIDRGPYGYTF	once	TRBD1	TRBV12-3/TRBV12-4	TRBJ1-2
TGCAGCGTCGAGAGTTACGAGCAGTACTTC	CSVESYEQYF	once	-	TRBV29-1	TRBJ2-7
TGTGCCAGCAGCTTACTGTCACCTGGGGAAGCTTTCTTT	CASSLLSPGEAFF	-	-	TRBV7-9	TRBJ1-1
TGTGCCAGCAGTCTATACAGCGCGGGCTATACCGGGGATCTGTTTTTT	CASSLYSAGYTGDLFF	once	-	TRBV12-3/TRBV12-4	TRBJ2-2
TGTGCCAGCAGCCAATTTGGACAGGGTGGTGTCTACGAGCAGTACTTC	CASSQFGQGGVYEQYF	many	TRBD1	TRBV14	TRBJ2-7
TGTGCCAGCAGTTTAGAGTCAGGGAAGGGGTACGAGCAGTACTTC	CASSLESGKGYEQYF	-	-	TRBV28	TRBJ2-7
TGTGCCAGCAGTTACTCCGAGACAGGGCAGCTGAGTGACTACACCTTC	CASSYSETGQLSDYTF	-	TRBD1	TRBV6-5	TRBJ1-2